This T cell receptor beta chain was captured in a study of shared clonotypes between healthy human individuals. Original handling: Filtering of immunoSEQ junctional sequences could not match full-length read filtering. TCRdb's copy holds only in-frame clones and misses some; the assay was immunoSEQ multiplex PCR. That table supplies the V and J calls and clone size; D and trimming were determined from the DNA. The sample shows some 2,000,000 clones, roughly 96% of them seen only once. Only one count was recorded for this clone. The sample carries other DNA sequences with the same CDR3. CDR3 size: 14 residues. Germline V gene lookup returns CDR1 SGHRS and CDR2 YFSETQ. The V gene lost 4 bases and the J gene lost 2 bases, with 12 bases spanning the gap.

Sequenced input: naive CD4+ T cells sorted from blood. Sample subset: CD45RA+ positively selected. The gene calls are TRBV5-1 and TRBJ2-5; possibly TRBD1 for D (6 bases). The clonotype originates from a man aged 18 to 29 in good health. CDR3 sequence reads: CASSPGQSQETQYF. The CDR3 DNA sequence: TGCGCCAGCAGCCCAGGACAGTCACAAGAGACCCAGTACTTC. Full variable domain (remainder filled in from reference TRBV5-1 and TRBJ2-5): KAGVTQTPRYLIKTRGQQVTLSCSPISGHRSVSWYQQTPGQGLQFLFEYFSETQRNKGNFPGRFSGRQFSNSRSEMNVSTLELGDSALYLCASSPGQSQETQYFGPGTRLLVL.